The entry below describes one T cell receptor (beta chain). The sample belongs to a study of human CD8 memory T cell subsets. TCR beta was sequenced from UMI-tagged 5' RACE libraries. TCRdb re-analyzed the 5' RACE reads; it lists each CDR3 protein once, without DNA. The sample holds roughly 10,000 distinct CDR3 sequences. The CDR3 extends over 18 amino acids. The sample was CD8+ T cells from PBMCs. The receptor was derived from a human donor in good health. The V and J genes are TRBV21-1 and TRBJ2-3; TCRdb's D call of TRBD2 is untestable without DNA. TRBV21-1 is classified as a pseudogene. CDR3: CASSKEESKREIPDTQYF.